Listed below are T cell receptor beta chains from one sample, sequenced in a study of PD-L1 blockade in urothelial cancer. Data came from immunoSEQ multiplex PCR; TCRdb stores just in-frame clones and leaves some out. The sample consists of around 100,000 clones, around 85% of them appearing once. The input for sequencing was PBMCs, taken around atezolizumab (anti-PD-L1) treatment. Receptors were obtained from a man aged 50-59 years with urothelial cancer. CDR3s include the opening cysteine and the closing phenylalanine or tryptophan. D genes are given only for firm matches. Clone size is not always given. Where it is, it says once, few, many or a class for expanded clones.

-	TRBV14	-	TRBJ1-6	TGTGCCAGCAGCCAAGATGGCAGGGGAAATTCACCCCTCCACTTT	CASSQDGRGNSPLHF
-	TRBV4-1	-	TRBJ1-4	TGCGCCAGCAGCCGCCCTCTGAGGGAACTCAATGAAAAACTGTTTTTT	CASSRPLRELNEKLFF
-	TRBV2	-	TRBJ1-2	TGTGCCAGCAGTGAAGCGTGGCAGGGCCAGTATGGCTACACCTTC	CASSEAWQGQYGYTF
-	TRBV5-8	-	TRBJ1-2	TGTGCCAGCAGCCACCTACAGGGAATTGATGGCTACACCTTC	CASSHLQGIDGYTF
-	TRBV5-1	TRBD1	TRBJ2-7	TGCGCCAGCAGCTTGCGGACAGGGGCCTACGAGCAGTACTTC	CASSLRTGAYEQYF
few	TRBV5-1	TRBD2	TRBJ2-1	TGCGCCAGCAGCTTGGGCGGGACTAGCGGGACGGATGAGCAGTTCTTC	CASSLGGTSGTDEQFF
once	TRBV15	-	TRBJ1-5	TGTGCCACTAGGGGTGGCAATCAGCCCCAGCATTTT	CATRGGNQPQHF
-	TRBV19	-	TRBJ2-2	TGTGCCAGTAGTCCTCGTGCCGGGGAGCTGTTTTTT	CASSPRAGELFF
few	TRBV6-1	TRBD2	TRBJ2-7	TGTGCCAGCAGACTAGCGAGTTACTACGAGCAGTACTTC	CASRLASYYEQYF
-	TRBV7-2	TRBD1	TRBJ1-1	TGTGCCAGCAGCAGCAGCCCCGGGACAGGGTGGGGAGTGAACACTGAAGCTTTCTTT	CASSSSPGTGWGVNTEAFF
few	TRBV2	-	TRBJ1-1	TGTGCCAGCCGTGCGGGAGGCGCTGAAGCTTTCTTT	CASRAGGAEAFF
-	TRBV6-4	-	TRBJ2-2	TGTGCCAGCAGTGACTCAGGGGACACCGGGGAGCTGTTTTTT	CASSDSGDTGELFF
-	TRBV6-5	-	TRBJ2-1	TGTGCCAGCAGTCCCCGACAGGAGTCCTACAATGAGCAGTTCTTC	CASSPRQESYNEQFF
-	TRBV28	TRBD1	TRBJ1-1	TGTGCCAGCAGCCCCGGACAGGGCACGCACACTGAAGCTTTCTTT	CASSPGQGTHTEAFF
once	TRBV7-8	-	TRBJ1-6	TGTGCCAGCAGCTTAGCACACACCGCCGGGGGAGATAATTCACCCCTCCACTTT	CASSLAHTAGGDNSPLHF
once	TRBV5-1	-	TRBJ2-5	TGCGCCAGCAGCCTCGGGACTCCCCAAGAGACCCAGTACTTC	CASSLGTPQETQYF